This T cell receptor (beta chain) was captured in a study of T cells after somatic rescue of genetic block. The table came from immunoSEQ multiplex PCR; TCRdb's copy has only in-frame clones and leaves some out. The sample has around 50,000 clones, 96% seen once. The material sequenced was peripheral blood mononuclear cells (PBMCs). This sequence was found in a child younger than two.

CDR3 protein: CASTPGPLGKNIQYF. The CDR3 DNA reads TGTGCCAGCACCCCTGGACCGCTAGGCAAAAACATTCAGTACTTC. This sequence joins TRBV28 and TRBJ2-4; no clear D. Germline V lookup: CDR1 MDHEN, CDR2 SYDVKM. V lost 7 bases and J 3 bases, leaving 16 bases between the germline ends. The CDR3 is 15 amino acids. Variable domain in full (rest from reference TRBV28 and TRBJ2-4): DVKVTQSSRYLVKRTGEKVFLECVQDMDHENMFWYRQDPGLGLRLIYFSYDVKMKEKGDIPEGYSVSREKKERFSLILESASTNQTSMYLCASTPGPLGKNIQYFGAGTRLSVL.